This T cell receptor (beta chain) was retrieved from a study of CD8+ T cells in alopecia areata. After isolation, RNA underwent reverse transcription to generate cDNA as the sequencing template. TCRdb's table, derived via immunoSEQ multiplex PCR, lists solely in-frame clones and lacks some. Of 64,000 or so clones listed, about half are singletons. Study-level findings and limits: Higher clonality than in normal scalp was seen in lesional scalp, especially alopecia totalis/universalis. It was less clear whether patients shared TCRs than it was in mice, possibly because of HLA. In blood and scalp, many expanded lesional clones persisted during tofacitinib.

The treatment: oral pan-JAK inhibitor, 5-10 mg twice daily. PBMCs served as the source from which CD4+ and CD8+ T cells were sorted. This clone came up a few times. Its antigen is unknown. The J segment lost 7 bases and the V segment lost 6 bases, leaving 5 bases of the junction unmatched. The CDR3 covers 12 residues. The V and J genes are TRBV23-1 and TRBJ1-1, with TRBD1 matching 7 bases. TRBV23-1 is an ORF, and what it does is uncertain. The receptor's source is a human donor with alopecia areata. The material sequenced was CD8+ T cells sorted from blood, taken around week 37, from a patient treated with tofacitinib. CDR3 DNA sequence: TGCGCCAGCAGCCAAGACAGGGTTGAAGCTTTCTTT. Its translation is CASSQDRVEAFF.